The 10 T cell receptor beta chains reported below all come from one sample, sequenced in a study of shared clonotypes between healthy human individuals. Only in-frame clones appear in the TCRdb table, and some are missing; sequencing was by immunoSEQ multiplex PCR. The repertoire holds roughly 2.6 million clones, with about 92% as singletons. The sequencing input was naive CD4+ T cells sorted from blood. Sample subset: CD45RA+ positively selected. The receptors derive from a young man in good health.

The rearrangement joins TRBV27 to TRBJ1-3, with D perhaps matching TRBD1 (6 bases). The V gene's germline CDR1 is MNHEY and CDR2 SMNVEV (reference sequence). The CDR3 has 16 amino acids. V gave up 5 bases and J gave up 0 bases, with 14 bases separating them. The chain's CDR3 is CASSADRLLSGNTIYF. The CDR3 region has the DNA TGTGCCAGCAGTGCCGACAGGCTCCTCTCTGGAAACACCATATATTTT.

The chain recombines TRBV10-3 with TRBJ2-1; either TRBD1 or TRBD2 may supply D (5 bases each). CDR3 length: 16 residues. Per germline, CDR1 ENHRY and CDR2 SYGVKD. Trimming took 2 bases from V and 0 from J, leaving 11 bases between them. The CDR3 coding sequence is TGTGCCATCAGTGAGGTAGAGGGGAGCTCCTACAATGAGCAGTTCTTC. Encoded protein: CAISEVEGSSYNEQFF.

The table lists this clone with a count of one. The rearrangement joins TRBV30 to TRBJ1-4; 10 bases align to TRBD1. The germline V gene has CDR1 GTSNPN and CDR2 SVGIG (reference sequence). The CDR3 is 14 amino acids. V trimming: 3 bases; J trimming: 4 bases; junction bases outside the gene matches: 2. CDR3 sequence reads: CAWRTGGSNEKLFF. Written as DNA, the CDR3 is TGTGCCTGGAGGACAGGGGGCAGTAATGAAAAACTGTTTTTT.

The DNA for the CDR3 is TGTGCCAGCATTACCTCCTTAGGGTATGGCTACACCTTC. It encodes CASITSLGYGYTF. The rearrangement joins TRBV6-6 to TRBJ1-2; no definite D call. The CDR3 totals 13 residues. Germline V gene lookup returns CDR1 MNHNY and CDR2 SVGAGI (reference sequence). Trimming took 7 bases from V and 5 from J, leaving 14 bases between them.

This sequence joins TRBV2 and TRBJ2-3; D may be TRBD2 (6 bases). The CDR3 covers 16 residues. CDR1 and CDR2 from the germline V gene are SNHLY and FYNNEI. Trimming removed 8 bases at V and 6 bases at J, with 24 bases between. The CDR3 region is CASAQTGRTGRDTQYF. CDR3 sequence (DNA): TGTGCCAGCGCCCAAACCGGGAGAACTGGGAGGGATACGCAGTATTTT.

The rearrangement links TRBV28 to TRBJ2-2; 10 nucleotides align to TRBD1. The germline V gene encodes CDR1 MDHEN and CDR2 SYDVKM. The CDR3 length is 16 residues. V lost 6 bases and J lost 5; bases outside the gene matches: 9. CDR3 in DNA: TGTGCCAGCAGGCGGCGGGACAGGGGACTAACCGGGGAGCTGTTTTTT. Translated, it gives CASRRRDRGLTGELFF.

The chain couples TRBV6-5 to TRBJ2-3, with D perhaps TRBD1 (6 bases). Trimming pared 6 bases from V and 3 bases from J, leaving 13 bases between. This CDR3 is 14 amino acids long. CDR1 is MNHEY, CDR2 SVGAGI, per germline. CDR3 region: CASSQGQRTDTQYF. The CDR3 nucleotides are TGTGCCAGCAGCCAAGGACAGAGAACAGATACGCAGTATTTT.

The rearrangement uses TRBV28 and TRBJ2-2; D gene uncertain. Germline CDR1 reads MDHEN; CDR2 reads SYDVKM. The length of the CDR3 is 13 residues. V was shortened by 10 bases and J by 1 base, with 10 bases between the two germline ends. The DNA for the CDR3 is TGTGCCACCTTAAACCTGAACACCGGGGAGCTGTTTTTT. Its translation is CATLNLNTGELFF.

The chain employs TRBV18 and TRBJ2-5, with D unresolved. Trimming pared 4 bases from V and 4 bases from J, leaving 10 bases between. Germline CDR1 is KGHSH and CDR2 is LQKENI. The CDR3 sequence is 13 residues long. CDR3 region: CASSQMDGETQYF. The CDR3 DNA follows: TGTGCCAGCTCACAAATGGACGGAGAGACCCAGTACTTC.

The chain joins TRBV4-3 to TRBJ1-2, with 7 positions matching TRBD1. This CDR3 contains 15 residues. Germline assignment: CDR1 LGHNA and CDR2 YSLEER. V was pared by 0 bases and J by 8 bases, with 9 bases of the junction left unmatched. The CDR3 is CASSQDLGQPMGYTF. As DNA, the CDR3 is TGCGCCAGCAGCCAAGATCTGGGACAGCCTATGGGCTACACCTTC.